The 2 T cell receptor beta chains below were found in one sample sequenced in a study of T cell repertoires in cytomegalovirus infection. In TCRdb, the reads were re-called with MiXCR into one record per CDR3 protein. The table records about 920,000 distinct CDR3 sequences, 25% to 40% of them present only once. Antigen specificity for these receptors is unknown. Sequences were derived from cultured CD8+ T cells from PBMCs, sampled from culture after CMV antigen stimulation. These receptors all come from a human donor in good health (CMV status not recorded). Some clones in this sample may be carry-over from other donors' samples.

This clonotype was detected ten times or more. The chain links TRBV19 to TRBJ2-7, with D tentatively TRBD1 (5 bases). V lost 3 bases, J lost 2 bases, and 23 bases lay in between. The length of the CDR3 is 18 residues. Looked up from germline, CDR1 is LNHDA and CDR2 is SQIVND (reference sequence). The CDR3 DNA reads as TGTGCCAGTAGTATCCTACCCCAGGGCCCGCACAGAACCTACGAGCAGTACTTC. It translates to CASSILPQGPHRTYEQYF. The whole variable domain, remainder taken from reference TRBV19 and TRBJ2-7, is DGGITQSPKYLFRKEGQNVTLSCEQNLNHDAMYWYRQDPGQGLRLIYYSQIVNDFQKGDIAEGYSVSREKKESFPLTVTSAQKNPTAFYLCASSILPQGPHRTYEQYFGPGTRLTVT.

The rearrangement joins TRBV2 to TRBJ2-5; D could derive from TRBD1 or TRBD2 (5 bases each). The CDR3 is made up of 15 amino acids. Germline CDR1 and CDR2: SNHLY and FYNNEI. Between the trimmed V and J ends, which lost 3 bases and 2 bases, there was a span of 13 bases. This CDR3 is CASSDGAEKQETQYF. DNA for the CDR3: TGTGCCAGCAGTGACGGGGCGGAGAAGCAAGAGACCCAGTACTTC.